The 26 T cell receptor beta chains in this list originate from one sample, sequenced in a study of control samples from healthy donors and cancer patients. The protocol was immunoSEQ multiplex PCR, while the TCRdb copy is restricted to in-frame clones and leaves out a portion. The sample contains about 120,000 clones, more than 85% of which appear only once. Specimen: blood. These receptors were collected from a man aged 25-45 years in good health.

The rearrangement uses TRBV6-5 and TRBJ2-3; unclear D gene. Germline V gene lookup returns CDR1 MNHEY and CDR2 SVGAGI. The CDR3 consists of 13 residues. V was pared by 8 bases and J by 3 bases, with 12 bases between. The CDR3 DNA reads TGTGCCAGCGCCCCTCTTTTTACAGATACGCAGTATTTT. Amino acid sequence: CASAPLFTDTQYF.

The J gene is TRBJ1-4, the V gene TRBV6-5, with D possibly being TRBD1 (5 bases). From germline, CDR1 is MNHEY and CDR2 SVGAGI. Trimming took 8 bases from V and 8 from J, leaving 18 bases between them. This CDR3 comprises 14 residues. CDR3 nucleotides: TGTGCCAGCGGGGAGGGGCCTCCGAGGGAAAAACTGTTTTTT. Translating gives CASGEGPPREKLFF.

The gene calls are TRBV27 and TRBJ1-1; D call uncertain. The CDR3 has 16 residues. CDR1 and CDR2 from the germline V gene are MNHEY and SMNVEV (reference sequence). The V and J ends lost 5 bases and 0 bases respectively, with 16 bases between them. CDR3 bases: TGTGCCAGCAGTCCCCCCGGCGAGACTATGAACACTGAAGCTTTCTTT. Translated, it gives CASSPPGETMNTEAFF.

This chain joins TRBV5-1 and TRBJ2-1; D is perhaps TRBD2 (7 bases). The germline V gene has CDR1 SGHRS and CDR2 YFSETQ. V lost 0 bases and J 1 base, leaving 11 bases between the germline ends. The CDR3 runs to 16 residues. This CDR3 is CASSLVGGTSYNEQFF. For the CDR3, the DNA is TGCGCCAGCAGCTTGGTCGGGGGGACATCCTACAATGAGCAGTTCTTC.

The chain employs TRBV28 and TRBJ1-2, with 9 bases that match TRBD1. Germline CDR1 is MDHEN and CDR2 is SYDVKM. This CDR3 is 12 amino acids long. The junction had 0 bases not matched to a gene; V was cut back by 5 bases and J by 5 bases. In nucleotides, the CDR3 is TGTGCCAGCAGTGACAGGGGGTATGGCTACACCTTC. This codes for CASSDRGYGYTF.

The genes are TRBV2 and TRBJ1-2; 7 nucleotides agree with TRBD1. CDR3 size: 15 residues. The V segment lost 3 bases and the J segment 4 bases; nucleotides outside the gene matches: 8. CDR1 SNHLY and CDR2 FYNNEI come from the germline V gene. CDR3 in DNA: TGTGCCAGCAGTGACGTGACAGGGTCTCCCTATGGCTACACCTTC. This codes for CASSDVTGSPYGYTF.

This chain links TRBV5-1 with TRBJ1-6, with no clear D. CDR1 is SGHRS, CDR2 YFSETQ, per germline. Trimming cost V 4 bases and J 7 bases, with 9 bases left between them. The CDR3 is made up of 13 amino acids. In nucleotides, the CDR3 is TGCGCCAGCAGCATTGAGAACAATTCACCCCTCCACTTT. Protein: CASSIENNSPLHF.

A single count supports this clone. This chain joins TRBV28 and TRBJ1-2, with TRBD1 as a possible D gene (5 bases). V lost 6 bases and J 5 bases, leaving 10 bases between the germline ends. This CDR3 is built from 12 residues. Germline V lookup: CDR1 MDHEN, CDR2 SYDVKM. CDR3 residues: CASRGQVYGYTF. In DNA form, the CDR3 reads TGTGCCAGCAGGGGGCAGGTTTATGGCTACACCTTC.

CDR3 bases: TGCGCCAGCAGTAATAGACAAGGTGGTCCCACTGAAGCTTTCTTT. This codes for CASSNRQGGPTEAFF. This chain uses TRBV10-2 with TRBJ1-1; D unclear. The CDR3 runs to 15 residues. Germline CDR1 and CDR2: WSHSY and SAAADI. V was cut by 5 bases and J by 4 bases, with 17 bases left in between.

The rearrangement joins TRBV7-8 to TRBJ1-5; D is uncertain. The V end lost 1 base, the J end lost 6 bases, and 25 bases lay between the germline ends. The CDR3 is 19 residues long. Germline V gene data show CDR1 as SGHVS and CDR2 as FQNEAQ. The DNA of the CDR3 is TGTGCCAGCAGCTTAGTTGGGGAAGATTTTCGTGACGCGGGTCAGCCCCAGCATTTT. It translates to CASSLVGEDFRDAGQPQHF. The full variable domain, its missing parts supplied by reference TRBV7-8 and TRBJ1-5, is GAGVSQSPRYKVAKRGQDVALRCDPISGHVSLFWYQQALGQGPEFLTYFQNEAQLDKSGLPSDRFFAERPEGSVSTLKIQRTQQEDSAVYLCASSLVGEDFRDAGQPQHFGDGTRLSIL.

As concerns this clone: Other DNA sequences in this specimen translate into the identical CDR3. The chain joins TRBV18 to TRBJ2-3, with D tentatively TRBD1 (5 bases). V was pared by 3 bases and J by 5 bases, with 6 bases between. Germline V gives CDR1 KGHSH, CDR2 LQKENI. This CDR3 spans 12 amino acids. This CDR3 is CASSPQGDTQYF. In nucleotides, the CDR3 is TGTGCCAGCTCACCTCAGGGAGATACGCAGTATTTT.

This chain's CDR3 is CASGTGDSYEQYF. CDR3 in DNA: TGTGCCAGTGGGACAGGGGACTCCTACGAGCAGTACTTC. The J gene is TRBJ2-7, the V gene TRBV25-1, with 10 positions matching TRBD1. The CDR3 length is 13 residues. Per the germline V gene, CDR1 is MGHDK and CDR2 is SYGVNS. The junction had 2 bases not matched to a gene; V was cut back by 9 bases and J by 0 bases.

The rearrangement uses TRBV27 and TRBJ1-1; 7 nucleotides match TRBD1. The CDR3 runs 14 residues. J lost 5 bases, V lost 6 bases, and 9 bases had no gene match. Germline assignment: CDR1 MNHEY and CDR2 SMNVEV (reference sequence). This chain's CDR3 is CASRESSRGTEAFF. The CDR3, as DNA: TGTGCCAGCAGGGAGAGTTCCAGGGGGACTGAAGCTTTCTTT.

The chain recombines TRBV25-1 with TRBJ1-3; possibly TRBD1 for D (6 bases). Germline lookup yields CDR1 MGHDK and CDR2 SYGVNS. V was shortened by 6 bases and J by 2 bases, with 11 bases between the two germline ends. CDR3 length: 14 residues. CDR3 in amino acids: CASSQGTPGNTIYF. The DNA for the CDR3 is TGTGCCAGCAGCCAAGGGACACCTGGAAACACCATATATTTT.

The chain couples TRBV27 to TRBJ1-1; D is undetermined. V lost 7 bases and J lost 7, with 7 bases in between. Germline V CDR1 and CDR2: MNHEY, SMNVEV (reference sequence). This CDR3 spans 10 amino acids. The CDR3 region is CASTTGEAFF. The CDR3 nucleotides read TGTGCCAGCACAACGGGTGAAGCTTTCTTT.

This clone was seen only once. V is TRBV27 and J is TRBJ2-5; TRBD2 aligns across 14 bases. This CDR3 is 16 amino acids long. Germline values: CDR1 MNHEY, CDR2 SMNVEV (reference sequence). Trimming took 5 bases from V and 1 from J; bases not matched to a gene: 3. The CDR3 DNA follows: TGTGCCAGCAGTAGACTAGCGGGGGGGCCCCAAGAGACCCAGTACTTC. The encoded protein is CASSRLAGGPQETQYF.

The chain combines TRBV15 with TRBJ1-4, with D perhaps TRBD1 (5 bases). The CDR3 runs to 15 residues. V was shortened by 5 bases and J by 8 bases, with 18 bases between the two germline ends. Germline V gene lookup returns CDR1 LNHNV and CDR2 YYDKDF (reference sequence). In nucleotides, the CDR3 is TGTGCCACCAGCCGAACCCGGCAGGGAAGGGAAAAACTGTTTTTT. Protein product: CATSRTRQGREKLFF.

The chain couples TRBV2 to TRBJ1-1; D call uncertain. V lost 6 bases to trimming and J lost 3 bases, with 14 bases between them. CDR1 and CDR2 (germline): SNHLY, FYNNEI. This CDR3 region has 14 residues. CDR3 loop: CASRSGSRDTEAFF. The CDR3 nucleotides are TGTGCCAGCAGATCGGGGTCGCGGGACACTGAAGCTTTCTTT.

V and J are TRBV9 and TRBJ1-5, with D perhaps TRBD1 (5 bases). CDR3 size: 14 residues. From germline, CDR1 is SGDLS and CDR2 YYNGEE. Trimming took off 3 bases at V and 8 bases at J, with 15 bases between the two ends. The CDR3: CASSGGGTLEPQHF. In DNA, the CDR3 is TGTGCCAGCAGCGGGGGGGGGACCCTTGAGCCCCAGCATTTT.

The chain carries TRBV14 and TRBJ2-7; D may correspond to TRBD1 or TRBD2 (5 bases each). The CDR3 is 13 residues long. Trimming took 6 bases from V and 8 from J, leaving 17 bases between them. The germline V gene has CDR1 SGHDN and CDR2 FVKESK. The CDR3 is CASRGVGRGKQYF. CDR3 sequence (DNA): TGTGCCAGCAGGGGGGTCGGGCGAGGCAAGCAGTACTTC.

The chain employs TRBV30 and TRBJ2-4; TRBD2 is a possible D gene (6 bases). This CDR3 has 13 residues. V was clipped by 3 bases and J by 9 bases, with 15 bases between them. Per the germline V gene, CDR1 is GTSNPN and CDR2 is SVGIG (reference sequence). The CDR3 nucleotides are TGTGCCTGGAGGGCCACCGGGGGTGCCATTCAGTACTTC. Protein product: CAWRATGGAIQYF.

This clone was seen just once. The chain uses TRBV1 and TRBJ2-7; TRBD2 is taken as the D call from the table, unchecked against the DNA. TRBV1 is described as a pseudogene. The CDR3 runs to 17 residues. CDR3 bases: TGCACCAGCAGCCAAGATTTGGCGGGGGGGCCACTGTACGAGCAGTACGTC. It encodes CTSSQDLAGGPLYEQYV.

J is TRBJ1-2 and V is TRBV10-3; D unresolved. Trimming took 0 bases from V and 2 from J, leaving 7 bases between them. The CDR3 sequence is 14 residues long. The germline CDR1 and CDR2 sequences are ENHRY and SYGVKD. As DNA, the CDR3 is TGTGCCATCAGTGAGTCTGCGGTAAACTATGGCTACACCTTC. Translated, it gives CAISESAVNYGYTF.

The chain is built from TRBV9 and TRBJ1-1; maybe TRBD1 (5 bases). The CDR3 length is 11 residues. Trimming took 3 bases from V and 10 from J, leaving 10 bases between them. In germline, CDR1 is SGDLS, CDR2 YYNGEE. The CDR3 region is CASSDRGGAFF. Here the CDR3 DNA reads TGTGCCAGCAGCGATCGGGGGGGAGCTTTCTTT.

This rearrangement joins TRBV7-9 to TRBJ2-3; D unclear. The CDR3 runs 12 residues. Germline assignment: CDR1 SEHNR and CDR2 FQNEAQ (reference sequence). Trimming removed 1 base from V and 8 bases from J, with 7 bases in between. The CDR3 loop reads CASSLGSGTQYF. Written as DNA, the CDR3 is TGTGCCAGCAGCTTAGGGTCGGGTACGCAGTATTTT.

CDR3 DNA sequence: TGTGCCAGCAGCTCACCTAGCGGGGGGGCTGGGGAGACCCAGTACTTC. This sequence encodes CASSSPSGGAGETQYF. The chain joins TRBV4-2 to TRBJ2-5; 12 positions agree with TRBD2. The ends lost 5 bases at V and 5 bases at J; junction bases unmatched: 9. Germline V gene sequence: CDR1 LGHNA, CDR2 YNFKEQ. The CDR3 is 16 amino acids.